The T cell receptor (beta chain) under discussion was sequenced for a study of cytomegalovirus exposure and HLA in healthy donors. Findings of the study overall: Most TCR beta V segments were productive about 87% or about 30% of the time in an earlier analysis.

The PCR contained 60 Vbeta and 13 Jbeta primers. Repertoires were generated with immunoSEQ multiplex PCR, while TCRdb's copy carries only in-frame clones and drops some. The sample yields about 140,000 clones, 60% to 80% seen once. With regard to this clone: Antigen: not known.

The study sampled nominally healthy donors, though unrecorded immune exposures were likely. CDR1 and CDR2 from the germline V gene are SGHAT and FQNNGV. CDR3 length: 16 amino acids. Trimming took 5 bases from V and 11 from J; bases not matched to a gene: 17. Material: PBMCs. The chain couples TRBV11-2 to TRBJ2-5; TRBD2 matches 10 bases. This clonotype originated in a female donor in good health and CMV-seronegative. The CDR3: CASSQDQWASGSEQYF. The CDR3 DNA reads TGTGCCAGCAGCCAAGACCAGTGGGCTAGCGGGAGTGAGCAGTACTTC.